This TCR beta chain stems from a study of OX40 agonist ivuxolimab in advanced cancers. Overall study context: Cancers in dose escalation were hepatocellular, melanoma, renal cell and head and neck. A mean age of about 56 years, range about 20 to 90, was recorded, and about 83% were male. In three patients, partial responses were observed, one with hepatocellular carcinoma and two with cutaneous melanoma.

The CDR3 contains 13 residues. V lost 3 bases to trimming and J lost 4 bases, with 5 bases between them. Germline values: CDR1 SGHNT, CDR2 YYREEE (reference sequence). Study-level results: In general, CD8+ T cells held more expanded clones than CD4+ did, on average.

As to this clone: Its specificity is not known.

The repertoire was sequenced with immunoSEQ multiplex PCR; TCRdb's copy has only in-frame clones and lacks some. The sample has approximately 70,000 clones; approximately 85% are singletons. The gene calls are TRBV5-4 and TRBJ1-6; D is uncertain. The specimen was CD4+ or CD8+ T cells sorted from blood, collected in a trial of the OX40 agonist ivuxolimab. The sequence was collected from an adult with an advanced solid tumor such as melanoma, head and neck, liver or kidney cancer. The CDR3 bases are TGTGCCAGCAGCTGGACTTATAATTCACCCCTCCACTTT. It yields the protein CASSWTYNSPLHF.